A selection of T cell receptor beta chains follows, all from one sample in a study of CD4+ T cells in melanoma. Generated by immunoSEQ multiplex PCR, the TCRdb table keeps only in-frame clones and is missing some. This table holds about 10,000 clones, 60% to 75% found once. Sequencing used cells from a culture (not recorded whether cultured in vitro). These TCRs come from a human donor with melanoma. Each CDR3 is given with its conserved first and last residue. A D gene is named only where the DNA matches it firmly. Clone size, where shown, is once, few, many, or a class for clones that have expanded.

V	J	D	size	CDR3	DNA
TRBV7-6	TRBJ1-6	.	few	CASSLVGWSSPLHF	TGTGCCAGCAGCTTAGTTGGGTGGAGTTCACCCCTCCACTTT
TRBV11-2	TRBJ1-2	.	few	CASSSLAVRGYTF	TGTGCCAGCAGCTCCTTAGCGGTTCGTGGCTACACCTTC
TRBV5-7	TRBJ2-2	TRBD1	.	CASSSPSQGAGNTGELFF	TGTGCCAGCAGCTCCCCCTCACAGGGGGCGGGAAACACCGGGGAGCTGTTTTTT
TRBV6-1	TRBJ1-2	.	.	CASRGGSRSYGYTF	TGTGCCAGCAGGGGCGGCAGTCGAAGCTATGGCTACACCTTC
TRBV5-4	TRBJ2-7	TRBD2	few	CASSLRGLAGAEQYF	TGTGCCAGCAGCTTGAGGGGGCTAGCGGGGGCCGAGCAGTACTTC
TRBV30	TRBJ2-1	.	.	CAWSPTTEQFF	TGTGCCTGGAGTCCGACCACTGAGCAGTTCTTC
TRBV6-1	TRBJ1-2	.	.	CASSETGANGYTF	TGTGCCAGCAGTGAAACGGGGGCTAATGGCTACACCTTC
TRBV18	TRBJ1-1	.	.	CASSPLWGADTEAFF	TGTGCCAGCTCACCACTCTGGGGCGCGGACACTGAAGCTTTCTTT
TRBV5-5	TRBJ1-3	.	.	CASSLRVEIHSGNTIYF	TGTGCCAGCAGCTTACGGGTGGAAATCCACTCTGGAAACACCATATATTTT
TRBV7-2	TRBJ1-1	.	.	CASSLTPGTQAFF	TGTGCCAGCAGCCTGACGCCCGGGACGCAAGCTTTCTTT
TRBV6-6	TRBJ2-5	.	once	CASSYIQGETQYF	TGTGCCAGCAGTTACATTCAGGGGGAGACCCAGTACTTC
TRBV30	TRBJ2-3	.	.	CAWSWGVKTDTQYF	TGTGCCTGGTCCTGGGGGGTCAAGACAGATACGCAGTATTTT
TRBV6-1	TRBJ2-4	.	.	CASSSDRLKNIQYF	TGTGCCAGCAGTTCTGACAGGTTGAAAAACATTCAGTACTTC
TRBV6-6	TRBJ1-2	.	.	CASNTGLGYTF	TGTGCCAGCAATACAGGTTTAGGCTACACCTTC
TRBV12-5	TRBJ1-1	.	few	CASGLVLDRQNTEAFF	TGTGCTAGTGGTTTGGTACTCGACAGACAAAACACTGAAGCTTTCTTT
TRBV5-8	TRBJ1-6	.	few	CASSPGGYNSPLHF	TGTGCCAGCAGCCCGGGAGGCTATAATTCACCCCTCCACTTT
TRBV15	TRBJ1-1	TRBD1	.	CATSRLQGDTEAFF	TGTGCCACCAGCAGGCTTCAGGGGGACACTGAAGCTTTCTTT